This TCR beta chain stems from a study of prognosis after radiotherapy for stage I lung cancer. On the study more broadly: In 3 to 5 fractions, radiotherapy was administered as SBRT with a biologically effective dose of at least 100 Gy.

TCR beta CDR3 was amplified from genomic DNA by two-round multiplex PCR. Every TRBV and TRBJ gene had its own specific primer in first-round PCR. TCRdb re-analysed the multiplex PCR reads in MiXCR, keeping a single row per CDR3 protein. The sample records some 39,000 distinct CDR3 sequences, around a quarter being singletons. Each of the patients had no lymph node involvement on CT and PET/CT and no prior chemotherapy, radiotherapy or other malignancies. Germline V lookup: CDR1 SGHRS, CDR2 YFSETQ. The CDR3 is 15 residues long. Trimming shortened V by 7 bases and J by 0 bases, and 13 bases separated the two germline ends. Study results and limitations: The median unique TCR clone count dropped from approximately 10,000 to 7,000 after stereotactic body radiation therapy.

This clonotype came up many times. Antigen specificity is unknown. V is TRBV5-1 and J is TRBJ2-2, with D unresolved. The clonotype was recovered from a donor aged 50 or older with non-small cell lung cancer. Sequences were derived from PBMCs, sampled before or after stereotactic body radiation therapy (not recorded which). The CDR3 DNA follows: TGCGCCAGCGCTAACGGGCTAGCGAACACCGGGGAGCTGTTTTTT. Amino acids: CASANGLANTGELFF.